This T cell receptor (beta chain) appears in the sequencing data of a study of chemoradiotherapy in HPV16-positive cancers. Trimming cost V 6 bases and J 8 bases; bases outside gene matches: 6. Per germline, CDR1 KGHSH and CDR2 LQKENI. The CDR3 is made up of 13 amino acids. A remark on this clone: Its antigen is not identified.

Assay: immunoSEQ multiplex PCR; the TCRdb copy retains only in-frame clones and omits some. This sample has about 4,700 clones, with just under 80% found just once. Study outcomes and limitations: During treatment, candidate HPV-specific clones and E7-related motifs expanded in tumor. Functional assays defining HPV-specific T cells used only two HPV16-positive patients. HPV-responsive T-cell expansion during chemoradiotherapy was linked to improved recurrence-free survival in HPV16-positive patients.

The clonotype was recovered from a human donor with HPV-associated anogenital cancer. Sequencing was performed on tumor tissue, taken from a patient who underwent chemoradiotherapy. The J gene is TRBJ2-1, the V gene TRBV18, with 8 bases matching TRBD1. The CDR3 loop reads CASSPTGGHEQFF. The DNA for the CDR3 is TGTGCCAGCTCCCCTACAGGGGGGCATGAGCAGTTCTTC. The variable domain in full, with the rest retrieved from reference TRBV18 and TRBJ2-1, is NAGVMQNPRHLVRRRGQEARLRCSPMKGHSHVYWYRQLPEEGLKFMVYLQKENIIDESGMPKERFSAEFPKEGPSILRIQQVVRGDSAAYFCASSPTGGHEQFFGPGTRLTVL.